A single sample gave rise to the 30 T cell receptor beta chains below, sequenced in a study of STAT3 mutations in large granular lymphocyte leukemia. Regarding the study as a whole: Every T-cell large granular lymphocyte leukemia patient had at least one immunodominant TCR beta clonotype.

These TCRs' antigens remain unknown. The protocol was immunoSEQ multiplex PCR, while the TCRdb copy is restricted to in-frame clones and leaves out a portion. The table has about 5,200 clones, over 70% seen once. Sequencing used PBMCs. Receptors were obtained from a human donor with T large granular lymphocyte leukemia. Some clones in this sample may be carry-over from other donors' samples.

The chain employs TRBV6-6 and TRBJ1-5; the D gene is possibly TRBD1 (6 bases). With 5 bases removed from V and 1 base from J, the gap between germline ends came to 12 bases. Looked up from germline, CDR1 is MNHNY and CDR2 is SVGAGI (reference sequence). The CDR3 has 15 residues. The CDR3 sequence: CASSQRDNSNQPQHF. DNA for the CDR3: TGTGCCAGCAGTCAGAGGGACAACAGCAATCAGCCCCAGCATTTT.

This clone was recorded once. V is TRBV7-2 and J is TRBJ2-1; the match to TRBD1 covers 7 bases. J lost 8 bases, V lost 4 bases, and 8 bases had no gene match. Germline CDR1 SGHTA, CDR2 FQGNSA. The CDR3 totals 14 residues. As DNA, the CDR3 is TGTGCCAGCAGCTCTACAGGGGTCCGAGATGAGCAGTTCTTC. Translated: CASSSTGVRDEQFF.

In DNA form, the CDR3 reads TGTGCCAGCAGCCCACCAGACCGATACGAGCAGTACTTC. Translating gives CASSPPDRYEQYF. The chain carries TRBV7-8 and TRBJ2-7; no firm D call. This CDR3 contains 13 residues. Germline assignment: CDR1 SGHVS and CDR2 FQNEAQ. Trimming took 5 bases from V and 4 from J, leaving 12 bases between them.

This chain uses TRBV27 with TRBJ2-7; 12 bases are shared with TRBD2. The CDR3 spans 13 residues. V lost 5 bases and J lost 7; bases outside the gene matches: 3. Germline CDR1 is MNHEY and CDR2 is SMNVEV (reference sequence). The CDR3: CASSPGLAGEQYF. The CDR3 DNA is TGTGCCAGCAGTCCCGGACTAGCGGGGGAGCAGTACTTC.

This sequence joins TRBV5-6 and TRBJ2-7, with D perhaps matching TRBD2 (5 bases). The CDR3 extends over 14 amino acids. Deletions cut 4 bases from V and 2 bases from J, with 13 bases between. Germline CDR1 and CDR2: SGHDT and YYEEEE. CDR3 amino acids: CASSHTSGPYEQYF. The CDR3 DNA follows: TGTGCCAGCAGCCATACAAGCGGTCCCTACGAGCAGTACTTC.

The chain carries TRBV14 and TRBJ1-2, with 9 bases matching TRBD1. The germline gives CDR1 SGHDN, CDR2 FVKESK. J was trimmed by 7 bases and V by 0 bases; bases with no gene match: 9. CDR3 length: 16 amino acids. The CDR3 bases are TGTGCCAGCAGCCAAGATATAGGGGACAGGGATGGTGGCTACACCTTC. This gives the protein CASSQDIGDRDGGYTF.

The genes are TRBV2 and TRBJ2-3; 9 nucleotides agree with TRBD2. The CDR3 length is 16 residues. V shed 4 bases, J shed 2 bases, and the junction held 7 bases outside the gene matches. Germline CDR1 is SNHLY and CDR2 is FYNNEI. CDR3 bases: TGTGCCAGCAGTGGAAGAAGCGGGGGGCCCACAGATACGCAGTATTTT. Translation gives CASSGRSGGPTDTQYF.

This chain links TRBV30 with TRBJ1-2, with no clear D. Per the germline V gene, CDR1 is GTSNPN and CDR2 is SVGIG (reference sequence). The CDR3 sequence is 13 residues long. The V and J ends lost 7 bases and 2 bases respectively, with 14 bases between them. The CDR3 sequence is CASSQSLNYGYTF. CDR3 DNA: TGTGCCTCGTCACAGTCCCTGAACTATGGCTACACCTTC.

This clone was seen more than once but under ten times. The gene calls are TRBV4-2 and TRBJ1-3; possible D gene TRBD1, 5 bases. With 0 bases removed from V and 4 bases from J, the gap between germline ends came to 10 bases. The CDR3 runs to 15 residues. The germline V gene encodes CDR1 LGHNA and CDR2 YNFKEQ. The CDR3 here is CASSQDGRAGNTIYF. Here the CDR3 DNA reads TGTGCCAGCAGCCAAGACGGCAGGGCGGGAAACACCATATATTTT.

About this clone: A junction end diverges from the germline sequence, so it may reflect a read error. V is TRBV27 and J is TRBJ2-5, with D perhaps being TRBD1 or TRBD2 (6 bases each). The CDR3 covers 12 residues. CDR1 and CDR2 from the germline V gene are MNHEY and SMNVEV (reference sequence). CDR3 nucleotides: TGTGCCAGCAGTACGAACTCGGGGGCTTGGCACTTC. Amino acid sequence: CASSTNSGAWHF.

The chain joins TRBV7-9 to TRBJ1-1; D remains unclear. The CDR3 length is 12 residues. Germline loops: CDR1 SEHNR, CDR2 FQNEAQ (reference sequence). V shed 2 bases and J shed 7 bases, with 8 bases lying between them. CDR3 region: CASSLTQREAFF. CDR3 DNA: TGTGCCAGCAGCTTAACCCAGCGTGAAGCTTTCTTT.

The chain combines TRBV30 with TRBJ2-1; 11 nucleotides line up with TRBD1. The CDR3 totals 15 residues. In germline, CDR1 is GTSNPN, CDR2 SVGIG (reference sequence). J gave up 6 bases and V 0 bases, and 4 bases lay outside the gene matches. CDR3 in amino acids: CAWSVQDRGPNEQFF. The CDR3 nucleotides are TGTGCCTGGAGTGTACAGGACAGGGGGCCCAATGAGCAGTTCTTC.

The V call is TRBV5-4, the J call TRBJ2-7; D gene unclear. Germline V gene data show CDR1 as SGHNT and CDR2 as YYREEE (reference sequence). V was pared by 6 bases and J by 3 bases, with 16 bases between. This CDR3 has 14 residues. Here the CDR3 reads CASTPYPNYYEQYF. In DNA form, the CDR3 reads TGTGCCAGCACCCCGTACCCGAATTACTACGAGCAGTACTTC.

This clone came up a few times. This chain connects TRBV2 to TRBJ1-2; tentative D call: TRBD1 (6 bases). Trimming stripped 4 bases from V and 4 bases from J, with 10 bases between. Germline V gene data show CDR1 as SNHLY and CDR2 as FYNNEI. This CDR3 spans 13 amino acids. CDR3 nucleotides: TGTGCCAGCAGTGGGACAGAGACCTATGGCTACACCTTC. Translation gives CASSGTETYGYTF.

The chain carries TRBV7-9 and TRBJ1-2; D ambiguous. Trimming removed 5 bases from V and 10 bases from J, with 11 bases in between. Germline CDR1 SEHNR, CDR2 FQNEAQ (reference sequence). CDR3 length equals 11 residues. DNA of the CDR3: TGTGCCAGCAGCCGCCCAACGTACTACACCTTC. Translation gives CASSRPTYYTF.

This clone was seen only a few times. This chain joins TRBV6-4 and TRBJ2-3; 10 positions agree with TRBD2. The V and J ends lost 5 bases and 0 bases, in that order; junction bases with no gene match: 5. Per germline, CDR1 MRHNA and CDR2 SNTAGT. The CDR3 is 16 amino acids. This CDR3 is CASSSLAGESTDTQYF. In nucleotides, the CDR3 is TGTGCCAGCAGTTCCCTAGCGGGGGAAAGCACAGATACGCAGTATTTT.

The V call is TRBV27, the J call TRBJ2-7; 14 nucleotides align to TRBD2. From germline, CDR1 is MNHEY and CDR2 SMNVEV (reference sequence). This CDR3 is built from 16 residues. With 5 bases clipped from V and 2 bases from J, the junction kept 5 bases outside the gene matches. CDR3 DNA sequence: TGTGCCAGCAGTCTGCGACTAGCGGGAGGGCCCTACGAGCAGTACTTC. Translation gives CASSLRLAGGPYEQYF.

This clone was recorded once. The rearrangement uses TRBV5-4 and TRBJ2-5; D gene unclear. From germline, CDR1 is SGHNT and CDR2 YYREEE (reference sequence). V lost 4 bases, J lost 0 bases, and 7 bases lay in between. The length of the CDR3 is 13 residues. The CDR3 DNA follows: TGTGCCAGCAGCGCCGCGTACCAAGAGACCCAGTACTTC. Its translation is CASSAAYQETQYF.

The V call is TRBV30, the J call TRBJ1-5, with a tentative D call TRBD1 (5 bases). Germline CDR1 is GTSNPN and CDR2 is SVGIG (reference sequence). The CDR3 consists of 16 residues. V was cut by 0 bases and J by 0 bases, with 12 bases left in between. The CDR3, as DNA: TGTGCCTGGAGTGTACTGGCAGGGTCTAGCAATCAGCCCCAGCATTTT. Its translation is CAWSVLAGSSNQPQHF.

The chain uses TRBV5-3 and TRBJ1-6; D uncertain. TRBV5-3 is reported as an ORF; its role is uncertain. Trimming stripped 4 bases from V and 10 bases from J, with 9 bases between. The CDR3 extends over 12 amino acids. Written as DNA, the CDR3 is TGTGCCAGAAGCGGACGGCCCTCACCCCTCCACTTT. This codes for CARSGRPSPLHF.

This clone has a single count. The chain joins TRBV30 to TRBJ1-2; tentatively, D is TRBD1 (6 bases). The CDR3 is 14 amino acids. Germline V gene lookup returns CDR1 GTSNPN and CDR2 SVGIG (reference sequence). V was trimmed by 1 base and J by 8 bases, leaving 17 bases between them. In DNA form, the CDR3 reads TGTGCCTGGAGTGATCCAGGGGCGAGGGGAGGCTACACCTTC. Its protein product is CAWSDPGARGGYTF.

The V gene is TRBV7-9, the J gene TRBJ2-1; D unresolved. Trimming pared 4 bases from V and 6 bases from J, leaving 4 bases between. The CDR3 has 11 residues. Germline CDR1 and CDR2: SEHNR and FQNEAQ (reference sequence). CDR3 in amino acids: CASSSINEQFF. The CDR3 DNA follows: TGTGCCAGCAGCTCCATCAATGAGCAGTTCTTC.

The gene calls are TRBV11-1 and TRBJ2-5; perhaps TRBD2 as D (6 bases). V gave up 6 bases and J gave up 4 bases, with 9 bases separating them. Germline CDR1 SGHAT, CDR2 FQDESV (reference sequence). The CDR3 totals 12 residues. The CDR3 spells CASSDGRETQYF. The CDR3, as DNA: TGTGCCAGCAGTGACGGGAGAGAGACCCAGTACTTC.

V usage is TRBV29-1 and J usage is TRBJ1-2, with D possibly matching TRBD1 (6 bases). The CDR3 is 15 residues long. V lost 2 bases and J lost 2, with 15 bases in between. In germline, CDR1 is SQVTM, CDR2 ANQGSEA. Written as DNA, the CDR3 is TGCAGCGTTGAACTCCGGCCGGGACACAACTATGGCTACACCTTC. It is translated as CSVELRPGHNYGYTF.

This clone has only a few counts. This chain uses TRBV7-8 with TRBJ2-5; weak D call: TRBD2 (6 bases). The CDR3 is 14 residues long. The germline V and J ends were trimmed by 7 bases and 5 bases, with 17 bases remaining between them. CDR1 and CDR2 (germline): SGHVS, FQNEAQ. The CDR3 bases are TGTGCCAGCACCATGATGGCGGCGGGGGAGACCCAGTACTTC. Amino acids: CASTMMAAGETQYF.

This chain joins TRBV6-5 and TRBJ2-1; 10 bases are a match to TRBD1. Germline CDR1 is MNHEY and CDR2 is SVGAGI. With V trimmed by 6 bases and J by 5 bases, 7 bases remained unmatched. The CDR3 spans 15 residues. The CDR3 is CASSPDRGRHNEQFF. The CDR3 bases are TGTGCCAGCAGCCCCGACAGGGGGCGCCACAATGAGCAGTTCTTC.

The chain recombines TRBV5-1 with TRBJ1-5; 8 nucleotides agree with TRBD1. The germline V gene has CDR1 SGHRS and CDR2 YFSETQ. V shed 0 bases, J shed 5 bases, and the junction held 4 bases outside the gene matches. The length of the CDR3 is 15 residues. The CDR3 sequence is CASSLAGGDYQPQHF. Written as DNA, the CDR3 is TGCGCCAGCAGCTTGGCAGGGGGCGATTATCAGCCCCAGCATTTT.

V usage is TRBV10-3 and J usage is TRBJ1-1; unclear D gene. Germline V gives CDR1 ENHRY, CDR2 SYGVKD. Between the trimmed V and J ends, which lost 2 bases and 0 bases, there was a span of 1 base. The CDR3 runs 12 residues. The CDR3 coding sequence is TGTGCCATCAGTGAGATGAACACTGAAGCTTTCTTT. Residues: CAISEMNTEAFF.

The rearrangement joins TRBV7-2 to TRBJ1-5; 7 positions match TRBD1. This CDR3 has 14 amino acids. Germline trimming cut 1 base from V and 10 bases from J; bases unmatched to any gene: 7. CDR1 and CDR2 (germline): SGHTA, FQGNSA. The CDR3 loop reads CASSLVQGGGPQHF. The CDR3 coding sequence is TGTGCCAGCAGCTTAGTGCAGGGGGGAGGACCCCAGCATTTT.

This clone was recorded only once. A far larger clone is off by one base, so a read error is likely. V usage is TRBV5-1 and J usage is TRBJ2-7; D may correspond to TRBD1 or TRBD2 (5 bases each). Germline assignment: CDR1 SGHRS and CDR2 YFSETQ. CDR3 length: 15 residues. The V and J ends lost 0 bases and 4 bases respectively, with 14 bases between them. The CDR3 DNA reads as TGCGCCAGCAGCTTGGGGTGGGACGTCGGGTACGAGCAGTACTTC. It codes for CASSLGWDVGYEQYF.